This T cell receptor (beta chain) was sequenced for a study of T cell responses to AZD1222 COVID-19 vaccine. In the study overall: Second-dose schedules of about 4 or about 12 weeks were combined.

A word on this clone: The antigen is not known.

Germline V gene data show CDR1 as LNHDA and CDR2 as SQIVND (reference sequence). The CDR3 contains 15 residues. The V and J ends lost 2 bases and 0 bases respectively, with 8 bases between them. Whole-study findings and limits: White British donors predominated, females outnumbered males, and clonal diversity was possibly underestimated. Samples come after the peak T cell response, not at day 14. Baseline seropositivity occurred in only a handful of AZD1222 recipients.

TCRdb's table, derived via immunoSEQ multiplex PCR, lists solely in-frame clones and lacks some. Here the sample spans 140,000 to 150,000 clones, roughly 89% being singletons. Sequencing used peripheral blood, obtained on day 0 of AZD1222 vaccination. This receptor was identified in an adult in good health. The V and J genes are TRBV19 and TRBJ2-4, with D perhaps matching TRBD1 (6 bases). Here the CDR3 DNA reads TGTGCCAGTAGTATACCCAGGGGAGCCAAAAACATTCAGTACTTC. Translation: CASSIPRGAKNIQYF.